This TCR beta chain was sequenced in a study of T cell responses to AZD1222 COVID-19 vaccine. Sequenced by immunoSEQ multiplex PCR; TCRdb stores in-frame clones only, minus some. The sample contains over 85,000 clones, about nine tenths of which appear only once. This clone was counted a single time. The antigen is not known. The V gene lost 8 bases and the J gene lost 2 bases, with 12 bases spanning the gap. The CDR3 runs to 13 residues. Germline lookup yields CDR1 MNHEY and CDR2 SVGAGI. Study findings and constraints: The study identified only 6 or 7 AZD1222 recipients as seropositive at baseline. Spike was spanned by vaccine-associated CD4 TCRs, with dominance at 160-218 and 743-854.

The source was peripheral blood, collected on day 0 of AZD1222 vaccination. The rearrangement joins TRBV6-5 to TRBJ1-1, with a weak D call TRBD1 (5 bases). This sequence originates from an adult in good health. The chain's CDR3 is CASHLGVNTEAFF. Here the CDR3 DNA reads TGTGCCAGCCACCTGGGGGTCAACACTGAAGCTTTCTTT.